The source of this T cell receptor (beta chain) is a study of T cell clones after liver transplantation. Study-wide context: Patients counted as tolerant after at least one year off all immunosuppression, enzymes not exceeding twice normal.

About this clone: The antigen is not known.

CD3+CD4+ and CD3+CD8+ cells were FACS-sorted from thawed unstimulated PBMCs. Libraries were prepared by immunoSEQ multiplex PCR; TCRdb keeps only in-frame clonotypes and omits some of them. The repertoire includes about 71,000 clones, 75% to 85% of them detected once, and 0.79% sits in the top ten. The study, taken as a whole, reports: Rather than being deleted, graft donor-reactive T cells may have moved into the graft.

The CDR3 covers 15 residues. Between the trimmed V and J ends, which lost 3 bases and 6 bases, there was a span of 16 bases. Germline V gene lookup returns CDR1 SGHTA and CDR2 FQGNSA. This sequence was found in a human patient who received a liver transplant. Some T cells could come from the graft donor. The rearrangement links TRBV7-2 to TRBJ2-3; D assignment may be TRBD1 or TRBD2 (5 bases each). The sequences come from CD4+ T cells from blood, collected 12 months after liver transplant. In DNA, the CDR3 is TGTGCCAGCAGCTTCACTCGGGACCCCGGGGATACGCAGTATTTT. The encoded protein is CASSFTRDPGDTQYF.